This T cell receptor beta chain is from a study of CD8 T cells in Susac syndrome. Worth noting for this clonotype: An end of the junction does not agree with germline; a read error may underlie this.

Germline loops: CDR1 MNHEY, CDR2 SMNVEV (reference sequence). There are 16 residues in the CDR3. When the RNA was reverse transcribed, random hexamers were used with an input of roughly 0.45 to 1 ug. TCR beta CDR3 was amplified by immunoSEQ covering 54 Vbeta and 13 Jbeta. TCRdb re-derived calls from the immunoSEQ multiplex PCR reads in MiXCR, one entry per CDR3 protein. The sample contains roughly 150,000 distinct CDR3 sequences, just under 95% of which appear only once. The sequencing input was CD8+ T cells from PBMCs. V usage is TRBV27 and J usage is TRBJ2-5; TRBD2 aligns across 13 bases. This TCR was sampled from a human donor with multiple sclerosis. CDR3 protein: CASSLSAGTSGVGEYF. The CDR3 DNA is TGTGCCAGCAGTTTATCCGCCGGGACTAGCGGGGTGGGGGAATATTTC.